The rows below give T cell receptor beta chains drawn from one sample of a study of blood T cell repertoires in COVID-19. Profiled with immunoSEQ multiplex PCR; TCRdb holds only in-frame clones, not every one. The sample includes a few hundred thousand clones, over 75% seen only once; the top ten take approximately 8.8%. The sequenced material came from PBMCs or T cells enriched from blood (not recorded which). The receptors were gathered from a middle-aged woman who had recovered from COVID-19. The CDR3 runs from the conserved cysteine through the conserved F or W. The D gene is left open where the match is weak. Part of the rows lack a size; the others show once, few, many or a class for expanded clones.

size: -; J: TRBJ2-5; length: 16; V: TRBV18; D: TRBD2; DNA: TGTGCCAGCTCACCAAAGACTAGCGGGGACCAAGAGACCCAGTACTTC; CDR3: CASSPKTSGDQETQYF
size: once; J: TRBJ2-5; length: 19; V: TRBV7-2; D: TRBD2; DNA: TGTGCCAGCAGTTACGACGGACTAGCGGCAACTTTAGATGAAGAGACCCAGTACTTC; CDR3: CASSYDGLAATLDEETQYF
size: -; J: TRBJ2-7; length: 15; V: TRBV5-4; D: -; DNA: TGTGCCAGCAGCTTAATTGGGCAGGGTGGGGACGAGCAGTACTTC; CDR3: CASSLIGQGGDEQYF
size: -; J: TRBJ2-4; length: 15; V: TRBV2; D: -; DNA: TGTGCCAGCAGTGATCGGGATATTCGCAAAAACATTCAGTACTTC; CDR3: CASSDRDIRKNIQYF
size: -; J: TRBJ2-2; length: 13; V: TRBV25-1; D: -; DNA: TGTGCCGGCGGGGAGCCCAACACCGGGGAGCTGTTTTTT; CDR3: CAGGEPNTGELFF
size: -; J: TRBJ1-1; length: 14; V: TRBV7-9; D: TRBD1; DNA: TGTGCCAGCAGCCCCCGGGCAGGGGGCACTGAAGCTTTCTTT; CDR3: CASSPRAGGTEAFF
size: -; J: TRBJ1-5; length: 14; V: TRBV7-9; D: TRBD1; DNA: TGTGCCAGCAGCTACGACAGGGCGGATCAGCCCCAGCATTTT; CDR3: CASSYDRADQPQHF
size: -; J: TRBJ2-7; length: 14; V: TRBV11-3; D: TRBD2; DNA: TGTGCCAGCAGTCCCGGACTAGTCGGCTACGAGCAGTACTTC; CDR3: CASSPGLVGYEQYF
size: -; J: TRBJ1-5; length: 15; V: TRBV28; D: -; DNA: TGTGCCAGCAGTTTAGGGACAACTAGCAATCAGCCCCAGCATTTT; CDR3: CASSLGTTSNQPQHF
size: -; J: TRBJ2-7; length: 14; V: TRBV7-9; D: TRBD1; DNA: TGTGCCAGCAGCCAGGACAGGACCTCCTACGAGCAGTACTTC; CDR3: CASSQDRTSYEQYF
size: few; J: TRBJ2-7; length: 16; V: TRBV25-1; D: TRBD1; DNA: TGTGCCAGCAGTGAATATAGCGGACAGGGGACCTACGAGCAGTACTTC; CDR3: CASSEYSGQGTYEQYF
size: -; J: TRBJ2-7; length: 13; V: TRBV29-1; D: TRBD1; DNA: TGCAGCGTTGCCGGGACAGGGTTCGACGAGCAGTACTTC; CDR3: CSVAGTGFDEQYF
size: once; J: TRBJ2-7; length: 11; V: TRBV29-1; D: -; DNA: TGCAGCGTTGAAGCCGGCGGCGGACAGTACTTC; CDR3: CSVEAGGGQYF
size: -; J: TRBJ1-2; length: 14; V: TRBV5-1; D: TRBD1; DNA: TGCGCCAGCAGCAGGGACAGCGTAGAGTATGGCTACACCTTC; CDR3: CASSRDSVEYGYTF
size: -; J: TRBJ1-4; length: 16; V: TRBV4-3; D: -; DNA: TGCGCCAGCAGCCAAGCCTCAAGCACCTTTAATGAAAAACTGTTTTTT; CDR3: CASSQASSTFNEKLFF
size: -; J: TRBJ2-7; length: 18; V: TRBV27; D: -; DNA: TGTGCCAGCGAATCTAACTCACTCGGGACATGGAGCTCCTACGAGCAGTACTTC; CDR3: CASESNSLGTWSSYEQYF